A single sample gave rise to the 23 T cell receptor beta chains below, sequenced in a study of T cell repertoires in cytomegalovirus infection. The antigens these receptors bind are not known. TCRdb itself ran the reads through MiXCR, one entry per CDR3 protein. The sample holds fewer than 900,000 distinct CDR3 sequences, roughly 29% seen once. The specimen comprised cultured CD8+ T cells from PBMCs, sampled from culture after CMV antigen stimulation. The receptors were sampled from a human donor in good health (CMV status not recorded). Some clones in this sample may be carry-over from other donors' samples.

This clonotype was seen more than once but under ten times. CDR3 nucleotide sequence: TGCAGTGCTAGAGTAGGGACAGGTGACTTTACCTACGAGCAGTACGTC. Its translation: CSARVGTGDFTYEQYV. The chain uses TRBV20-1 and TRBJ2-7; 8 bases are a match to TRBD1. CDR3 length: 16 amino acids. Germline V CDR1 and CDR2: DFQATT, SNEGSKA (reference sequence). With 1 base clipped from V and 2 bases from J, the junction kept 10 bases outside the gene matches.

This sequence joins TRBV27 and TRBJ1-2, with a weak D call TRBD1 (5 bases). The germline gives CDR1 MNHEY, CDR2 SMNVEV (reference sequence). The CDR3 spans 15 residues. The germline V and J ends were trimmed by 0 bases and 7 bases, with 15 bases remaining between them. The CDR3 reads CASSLSSSGHGGYTF. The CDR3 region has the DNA TGTGCCAGCAGTTTATCGTCGTCGGGGCATGGTGGCTACACCTTC.

The CDR3 coding sequence is TGTGCCAGCAGCTACCTCCCAACGGGGATCGGGGAGCTGTTTTTT. Encoded protein: CASSYLPTGIGELFF. This sequence joins TRBV7-6 and TRBJ2-2; a possible D gene is TRBD2 (5 bases). From germline, CDR1 is SGHVS and CDR2 FNYEAQ. The ends were cut back, 4 bases at V and 7 bases at J, with 16 bases in the middle. The CDR3 covers 15 residues.

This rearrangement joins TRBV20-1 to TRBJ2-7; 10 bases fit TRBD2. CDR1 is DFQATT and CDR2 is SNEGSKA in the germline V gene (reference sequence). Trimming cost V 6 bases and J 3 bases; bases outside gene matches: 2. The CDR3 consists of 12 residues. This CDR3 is CSATSGDYEQYF. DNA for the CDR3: TGCAGTGCAACTAGCGGGGACTACGAGCAGTACTTC.

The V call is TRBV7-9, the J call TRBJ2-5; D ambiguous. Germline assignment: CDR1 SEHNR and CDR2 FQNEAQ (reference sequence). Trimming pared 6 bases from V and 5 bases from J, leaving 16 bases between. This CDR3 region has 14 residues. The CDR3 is CASSAKGFRETQYF. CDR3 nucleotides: TGTGCCAGCAGTGCGAAGGGTTTCAGGGAGACCCAGTACTTC.

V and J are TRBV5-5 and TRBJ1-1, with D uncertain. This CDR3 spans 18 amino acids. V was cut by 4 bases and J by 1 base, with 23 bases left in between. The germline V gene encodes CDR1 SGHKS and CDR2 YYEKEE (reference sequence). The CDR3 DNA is TGTGCCAGCAGCCTCTATGCTCAAGCGACCCTCCAGAACACTGAAGCTTTCTTT. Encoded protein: CASSLYAQATLQNTEAFF.

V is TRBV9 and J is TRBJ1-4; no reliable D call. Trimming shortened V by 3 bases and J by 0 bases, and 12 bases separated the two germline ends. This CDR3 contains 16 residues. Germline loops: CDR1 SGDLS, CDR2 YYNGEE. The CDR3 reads CASSAGVSSTNEKLFF. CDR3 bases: TGTGCCAGCAGCGCCGGGGTCAGTTCAACTAATGAAAAACTGTTTTTT.

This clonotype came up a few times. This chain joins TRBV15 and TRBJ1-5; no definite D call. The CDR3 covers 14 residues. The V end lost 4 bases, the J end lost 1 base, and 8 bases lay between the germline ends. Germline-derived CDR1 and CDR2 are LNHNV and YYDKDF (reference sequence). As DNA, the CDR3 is TGTGCCACCAGCAAAGGGATCAGCAATCAGCCCCAGCATTTT. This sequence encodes CATSKGISNQPQHF.

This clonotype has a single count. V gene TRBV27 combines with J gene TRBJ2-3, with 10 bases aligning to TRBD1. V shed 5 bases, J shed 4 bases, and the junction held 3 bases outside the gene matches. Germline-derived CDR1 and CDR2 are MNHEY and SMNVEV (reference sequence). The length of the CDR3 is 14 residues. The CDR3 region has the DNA TGTGCCAGCAGTGCGGGACAGGGGTCAGATACGCAGTATTTT. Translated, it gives CASSAGQGSDTQYF.

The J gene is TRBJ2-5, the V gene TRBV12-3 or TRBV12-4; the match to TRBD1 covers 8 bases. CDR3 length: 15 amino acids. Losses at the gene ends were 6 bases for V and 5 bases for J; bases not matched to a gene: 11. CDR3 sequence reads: CASSWDRSHRETQYF. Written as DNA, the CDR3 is TGTGCCAGCAGCTGGGACAGGTCCCACCGGGAGACCCAGTACTTC.

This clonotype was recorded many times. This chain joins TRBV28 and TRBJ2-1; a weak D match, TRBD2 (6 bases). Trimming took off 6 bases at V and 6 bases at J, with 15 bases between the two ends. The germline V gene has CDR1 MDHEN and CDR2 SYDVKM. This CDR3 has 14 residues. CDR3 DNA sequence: TGTGCCAGCAGCTATCAGACTAGAGTCAATGAGCAGTTCTTC. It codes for CASSYQTRVNEQFF.

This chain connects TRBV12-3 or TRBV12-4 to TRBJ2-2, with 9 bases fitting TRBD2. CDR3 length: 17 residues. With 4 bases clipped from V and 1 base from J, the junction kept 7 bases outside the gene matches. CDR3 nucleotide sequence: TGTGCCAGCAGTTCCCTTAGCGGGGGCCTGAACACCGGGGAGCTGTTTTTT. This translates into CASSSLSGGLNTGELFF.

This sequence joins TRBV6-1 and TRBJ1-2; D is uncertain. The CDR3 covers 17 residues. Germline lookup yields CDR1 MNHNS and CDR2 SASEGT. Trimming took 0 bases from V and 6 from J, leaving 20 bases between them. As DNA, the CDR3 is TGTGCCAGCAGTGAAGCGCGTTTGTACAGACCCGATGATGGCTACACCTTC. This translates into CASSEARLYRPDDGYTF.

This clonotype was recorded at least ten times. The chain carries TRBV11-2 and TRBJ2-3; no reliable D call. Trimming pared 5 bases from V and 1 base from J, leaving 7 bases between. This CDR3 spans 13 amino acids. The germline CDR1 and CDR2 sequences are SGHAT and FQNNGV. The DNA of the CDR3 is TGTGCCAGCAGCGTAGTACGCACAGATACGCAGTATTTT. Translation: CASSVVRTDTQYF.

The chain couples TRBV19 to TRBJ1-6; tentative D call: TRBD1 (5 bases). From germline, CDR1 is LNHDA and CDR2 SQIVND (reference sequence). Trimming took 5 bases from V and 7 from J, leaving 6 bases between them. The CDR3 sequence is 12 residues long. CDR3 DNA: TGTGCCAGTAGTGCAGGGAATTCACCCCTCCACTTT. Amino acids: CASSAGNSPLHF.

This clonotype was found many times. The CDR3 DNA follows: TGTGCCAGCAGTTACTCTTCGACTACCTACAATGAGCAGTTCTTC. The encoded protein is CASSYSSTTYNEQFF. This chain joins TRBV6-5 and TRBJ2-1, with TRBD2 as a possible D gene (5 bases). Germline V CDR1 and CDR2: MNHEY, SVGAGI. The V and J ends lost 0 bases and 2 bases respectively, with 8 bases between them. The CDR3 has 15 amino acids.

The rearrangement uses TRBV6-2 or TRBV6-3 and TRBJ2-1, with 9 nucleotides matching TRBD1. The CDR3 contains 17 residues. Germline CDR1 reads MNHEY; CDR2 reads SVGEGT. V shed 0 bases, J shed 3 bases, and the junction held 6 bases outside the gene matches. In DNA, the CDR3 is TGTGCCAGCAGTTACTCCTTGGACAGGGGTGACTACAATGAGCAGTTCTTC. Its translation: CASSYSLDRGDYNEQFF.

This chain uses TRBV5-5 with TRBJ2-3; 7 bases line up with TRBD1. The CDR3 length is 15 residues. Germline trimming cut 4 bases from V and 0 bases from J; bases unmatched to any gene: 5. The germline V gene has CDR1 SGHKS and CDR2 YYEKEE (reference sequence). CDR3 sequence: CASSLDRTSTDTQYF. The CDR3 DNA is TGTGCCAGCAGCCTGGACAGGACTAGCACAGATACGCAGTATTTT. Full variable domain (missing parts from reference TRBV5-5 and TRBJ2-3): DAGVTQSPTHLIKTRGQQVTLRCSPISGHKSVSWYQQVLGQGPQFIFQYYEKEERGRGNFPDRFSARQFPNYSSELNVNALLLGDSALYLCASSLDRTSTDTQYFGPGTRLTVL.

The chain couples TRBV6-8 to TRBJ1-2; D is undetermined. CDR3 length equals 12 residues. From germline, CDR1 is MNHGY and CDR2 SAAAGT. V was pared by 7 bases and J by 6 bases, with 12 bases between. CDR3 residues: CASIGGLDGYTF. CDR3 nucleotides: TGTGCCAGCATCGGTGGGCTAGATGGCTACACCTTC.

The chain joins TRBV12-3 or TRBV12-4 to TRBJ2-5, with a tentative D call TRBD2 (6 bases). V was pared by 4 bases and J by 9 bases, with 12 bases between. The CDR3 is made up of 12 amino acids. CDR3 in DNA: TGTGCCAGCAGTTGGGCTCCGGGGGCCCAGTACTTC. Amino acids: CASSWAPGAQYF.

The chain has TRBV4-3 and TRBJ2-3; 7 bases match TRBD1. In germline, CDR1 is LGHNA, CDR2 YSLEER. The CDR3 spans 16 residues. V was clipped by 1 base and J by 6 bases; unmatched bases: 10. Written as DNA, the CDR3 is TGCGCCAGCAGCCAAGTAGGCAGGGGGTCAAGGGATACGCAGTATTTT. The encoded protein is CASSQVGRGSRDTQYF.

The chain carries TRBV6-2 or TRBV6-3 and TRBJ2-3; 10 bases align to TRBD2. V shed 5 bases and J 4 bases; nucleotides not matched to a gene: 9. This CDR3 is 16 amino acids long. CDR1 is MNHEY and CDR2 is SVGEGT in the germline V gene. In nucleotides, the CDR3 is TGTGCCAGCAGTGCTCTAGCGGGGGCCGCCCCAGATACGCAGTATTTT. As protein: CASSALAGAAPDTQYF.

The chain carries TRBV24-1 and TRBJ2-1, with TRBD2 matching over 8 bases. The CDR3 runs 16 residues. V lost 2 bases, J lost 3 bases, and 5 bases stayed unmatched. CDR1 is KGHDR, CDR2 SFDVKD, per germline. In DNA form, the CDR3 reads TGTGCCACCAGTGATTCGTGGCGGGGGGACTACAATGAGCAGTTCTTC. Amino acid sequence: CATSDSWRGDYNEQFF.